A single sample is the source of the 7 T cell receptor beta chains below, sequenced in a study of T cell repertoires in cytomegalovirus infection. Each CDR3 protein is one row after TCRdb ran MiXCR on the reads. The table shows approximately 500,000 distinct CDR3 sequences, with more than 15% occurring only once. Sequencing was carried out using CD8+ T cells from PBMCs. These receptors all come from a human donor in good health (CMV status not recorded). Some clones in this sample may be carry-over from other donors' samples.

The chain uses TRBV12-3 or TRBV12-4 and TRBJ1-2; D gene unclear. The V end was cut by 7 bases, the J end by 4 bases, with 10 bases between. The CDR3 is made up of 12 amino acids. The CDR3 sequence is CASMSIRYGYTF. CDR3 DNA: TGTGCCAGCATGTCAATCCGCTATGGCTACACCTTC.

In regard to this clonotype: At one end the junction does not follow the germline gene, possibly because of a read error. This CDR3 is CASSIISGDGYYEQCF. The CDR3 DNA follows: TGTGCCAGTAGTATCATCTCAGGGGACGGTTACTACGAGCAGTGCTTC. V gene TRBV19 combines with J gene TRBJ2-7; TRBD1 might be the D (6 bases). The germline V gene has CDR1 LNHDA and CDR2 SQIVND (reference sequence). CDR3 length equals 16 residues.

This clonotype was seen more than once but under ten times. The gene calls are TRBV11-2 and TRBJ2-3; 7 bases align to TRBD1. The CDR3 loop spans 15 amino acids. After removal of 4 bases from V and 3 bases from J, the junction contained 7 bases not matched to a gene. From germline, CDR1 is SGHAT and CDR2 FQNNGV. The CDR3 DNA sequence: TGTGCCAGCAGCTCCAACAGGGGTTTTACAGATACGCAGTATTTT. Translated: CASSSNRGFTDTQYF.

For this clonotype: A much larger clone is a single base away; this may be a read error. This is likely a read error, given that the CDR3 carries no conserved phenylalanine or tryptophan at its end. The CDR3 coding sequence is TGTGCCAGCAGCCACGGACTAGCGGGGGTAAGCTCCTACAATGAGCAGTTCTTA. As protein: CASSHGLAGVSSYNEQFL. This chain uses TRBV7-6 with TRBJ2-1; TRBD2 agrees at 13 bases. The CDR3 sequence is 18 residues long. The J segment lost 0 bases and the V segment lost 5 bases, leaving 7 bases of the junction unmatched. From germline, CDR1 is SGHVS and CDR2 FNYEAQ.

This clonotype was detected once. The CDR3 does not close with the conserved phenylalanine or tryptophan, likely indicating a read error. It is unclear where the CDR3 begins or ends on the DNA, so no DNA is shown, and the CDR3 is as TCRdb lists it. The V and J genes are TRBV7-2 and TRBJ2-1. The V gene's germline CDR1 is SGHTA and CDR2 FQGNSA. The CDR3 is made up of 12 amino acids, end residues included. The CDR3 region is CASSSLKNEQLL.

V and J are TRBV14 and TRBJ2-7; weak D call: TRBD1 (6 bases). The CDR3 has 13 amino acids. CDR1 and CDR2 from the germline V gene are SGHDN and FVKESK. Trimming removed 4 bases at V and 3 bases at J, with 10 bases between. The CDR3 region is CASSRQDDYEQYF. CDR3 bases: TGTGCCAGCAGCCGACAGGACGACTACGAGCAGTACTTC.

This clonotype showed up just a few times. The rearrangement links TRBV11-2 to TRBJ1-1, with D maybe TRBD1 (6 bases). Trimming pared 1 base from V and 0 bases from J, leaving 15 bases between. In germline, CDR1 is SGHAT, CDR2 FQNNGV. This CDR3 is 17 amino acids long. CDR3 nucleotides: TGTGCCAGCAGCTTAGTGTTTAGGGGGGGGGTGAACACTGAAGCTTTCTTT. Translating it yields CASSLVFRGGVNTEAFF.